This T cell receptor (beta chain) was sequenced during a study of OX40 agonist ivuxolimab in advanced cancers. Study summary: Patients enrolled in dose escalation were diagnosed with hepatocellular carcinoma, melanoma, renal cell or head and neck cancer. Participants could have had prior anti-PD-1, anti-PD-L1 or anti-CTLA-4 therapy, and 40% had some. Partial responses were seen in three patients, one with hepatocellular carcinoma and two with cutaneous melanoma.

This table comes from immunoSEQ multiplex PCR, and its TCRdb copy is limited to in-frame clones, with some not included. The data show roughly 67,000 clones, with around 87% seen just once and more than 3.5% held by the top ten. Comment on this clone: Its antigen remains unknown.

Per germline, CDR1 MNHEY and CDR2 SMNVEV (reference sequence). This CDR3 has 16 residues. The ends were cut back, 7 bases at V and 0 bases at J, with 16 bases in the middle. Study results and caveats: CD8+ T cells (on average) carried more expanded clones than CD4+ T cells.

The receptor comes from an adult with an advanced solid tumor such as melanoma, head and neck, liver or kidney cancer. The sample here was CD4+ or CD8+ T cells sorted from blood, taken in a trial of the OX40 agonist ivuxolimab. The genes are TRBV27 and TRBJ1-3, with no clear D. DNA for the CDR3: TGTGCCAGCACCCGAGGGAGCTTGAGCTCTGGAAACACCATATATTTT. The encoded protein is CASTRGSLSSGNTIYF.